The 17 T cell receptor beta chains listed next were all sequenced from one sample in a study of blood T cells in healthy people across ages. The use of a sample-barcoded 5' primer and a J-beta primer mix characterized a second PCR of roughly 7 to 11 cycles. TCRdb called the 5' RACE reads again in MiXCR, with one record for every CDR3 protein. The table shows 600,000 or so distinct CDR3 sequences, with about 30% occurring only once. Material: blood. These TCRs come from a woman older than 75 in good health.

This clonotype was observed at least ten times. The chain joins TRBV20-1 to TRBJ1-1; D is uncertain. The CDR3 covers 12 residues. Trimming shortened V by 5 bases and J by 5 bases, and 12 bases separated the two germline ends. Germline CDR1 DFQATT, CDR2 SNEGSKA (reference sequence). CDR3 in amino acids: CSAETAGTEAFF. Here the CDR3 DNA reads TGCAGTGCTGAGACCGCGGGGACTGAAGCTTTCTTT.

The CDR3 region is CAIRATGRAGELFF. CDR3 bases: TGTGCCATCAGAGCCACAGGGAGGGCCGGGGAGCTGTTTTTT. This rearrangement joins TRBV10-3 to TRBJ2-2; weak D call: TRBD2 (7 bases). Germline-derived CDR1 and CDR2 are ENHRY and SYGVKD. Trimming took off 6 bases at V and 6 bases at J, with 14 bases between the two ends. The CDR3 is 14 residues long.

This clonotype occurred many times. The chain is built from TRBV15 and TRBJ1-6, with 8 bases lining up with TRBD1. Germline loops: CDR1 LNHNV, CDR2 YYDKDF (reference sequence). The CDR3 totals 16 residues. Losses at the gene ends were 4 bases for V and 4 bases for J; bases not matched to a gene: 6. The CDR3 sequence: CATSTKTGVYNSPLHF. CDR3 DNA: TGTGCCACCAGCACCAAGACAGGGGTTTATAATTCACCCCTCCACTTT.

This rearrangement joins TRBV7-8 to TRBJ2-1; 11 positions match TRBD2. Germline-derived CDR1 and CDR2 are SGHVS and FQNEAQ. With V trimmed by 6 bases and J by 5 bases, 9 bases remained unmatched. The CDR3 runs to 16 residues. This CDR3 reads CASSLTSGLADNEQFF. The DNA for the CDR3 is TGTGCCAGCAGTTTAACATCGGGACTAGCGGACAATGAGCAGTTCTTC.

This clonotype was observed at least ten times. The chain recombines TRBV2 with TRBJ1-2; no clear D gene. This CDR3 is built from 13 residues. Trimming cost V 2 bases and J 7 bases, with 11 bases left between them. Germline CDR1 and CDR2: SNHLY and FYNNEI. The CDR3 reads CASSEWRGFGYTF. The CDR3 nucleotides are TGTGCCAGCAGTGAATGGCGAGGTTTTGGCTACACCTTC.

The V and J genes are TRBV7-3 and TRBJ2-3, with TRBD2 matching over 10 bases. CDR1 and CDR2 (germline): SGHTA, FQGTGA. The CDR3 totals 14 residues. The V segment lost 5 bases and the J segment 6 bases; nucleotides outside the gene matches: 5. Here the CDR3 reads CASSNSGGTDTQYF. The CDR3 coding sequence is TGTGCCAGCAGCAATAGCGGGGGGACTGATACGCAGTATTTT.

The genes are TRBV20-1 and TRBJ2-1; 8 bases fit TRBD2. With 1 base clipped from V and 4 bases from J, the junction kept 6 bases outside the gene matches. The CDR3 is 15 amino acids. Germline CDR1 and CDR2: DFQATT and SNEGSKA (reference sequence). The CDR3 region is CSARAGTSVYNEQFF. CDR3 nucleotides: TGCAGTGCTAGAGCCGGGACTAGTGTTTACAATGAGCAGTTCTTC.

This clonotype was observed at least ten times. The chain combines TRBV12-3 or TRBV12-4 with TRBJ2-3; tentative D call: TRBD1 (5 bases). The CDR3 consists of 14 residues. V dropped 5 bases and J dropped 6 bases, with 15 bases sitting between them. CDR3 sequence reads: CASSRGYESDTQYF. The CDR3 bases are TGTGCCAGCAGTAGGGGTTACGAATCGGATACGCAGTATTTT.

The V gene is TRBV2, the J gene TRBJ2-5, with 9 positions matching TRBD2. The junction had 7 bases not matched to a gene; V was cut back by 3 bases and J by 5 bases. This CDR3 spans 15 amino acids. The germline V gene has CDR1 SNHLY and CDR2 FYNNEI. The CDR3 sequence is CASSERRGGRETQYF. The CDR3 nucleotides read TGTGCCAGCAGTGAGCGGCGGGGGGGCAGGGAGACCCAGTACTTC.

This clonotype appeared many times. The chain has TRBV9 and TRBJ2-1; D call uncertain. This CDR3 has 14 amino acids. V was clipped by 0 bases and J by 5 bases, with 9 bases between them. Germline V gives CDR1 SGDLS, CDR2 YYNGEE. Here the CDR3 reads CASSVGGSNNEQFF. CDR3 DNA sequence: TGTGCCAGCAGCGTAGGGGGTTCTAACAATGAGCAGTTCTTC.

The CDR3 region is CSVAEGLVLGYTF. DNA of the CDR3: TGCAGCGTCGCCGAGGGGCTTGTCCTCGGCTACACCTTC. The gene calls are TRBV29-1 and TRBJ1-2; a possible D gene is TRBD1 (5 bases). The germline CDR1 and CDR2 sequences are SQVTM and ANQGSEA. Trimming shortened V by 6 bases and J by 8 bases, and 19 bases separated the two germline ends. This CDR3 region has 13 residues.

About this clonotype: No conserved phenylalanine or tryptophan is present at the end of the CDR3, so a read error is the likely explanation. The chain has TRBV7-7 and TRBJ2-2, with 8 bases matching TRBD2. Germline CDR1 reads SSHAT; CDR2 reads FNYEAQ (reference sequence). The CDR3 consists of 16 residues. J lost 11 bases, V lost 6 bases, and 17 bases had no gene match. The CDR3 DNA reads TGTGCCAGCAGTCAGTCCCCAGCGGGGGCCCCTCCCGAGCTGTTTGTT. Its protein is CASSQSPAGAPPELFV.

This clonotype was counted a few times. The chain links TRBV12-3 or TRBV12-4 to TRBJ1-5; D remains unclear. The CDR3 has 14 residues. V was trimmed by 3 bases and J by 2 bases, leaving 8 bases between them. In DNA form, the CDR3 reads TGTGCCAGCAGTTTGTCCACCCGCAATCAGCCCCAGCATTTT. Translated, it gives CASSLSTRNQPQHF.

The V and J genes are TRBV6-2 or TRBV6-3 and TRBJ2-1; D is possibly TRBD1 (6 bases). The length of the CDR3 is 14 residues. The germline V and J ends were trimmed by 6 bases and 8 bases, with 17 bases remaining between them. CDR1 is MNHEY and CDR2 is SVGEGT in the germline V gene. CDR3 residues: CASSMPGGGYEQFF. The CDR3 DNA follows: TGTGCCAGCAGCATGCCTGGGGGCGGCTATGAGCAGTTCTTC.

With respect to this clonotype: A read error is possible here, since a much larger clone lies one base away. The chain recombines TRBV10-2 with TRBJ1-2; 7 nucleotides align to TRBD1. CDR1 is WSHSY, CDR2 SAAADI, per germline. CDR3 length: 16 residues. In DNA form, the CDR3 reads TGCGTCAGCAGTGGAGGACAAGGGACAGCTAACTATGGCTACACCTTC. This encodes CVSSGGQGTANYGYTF.

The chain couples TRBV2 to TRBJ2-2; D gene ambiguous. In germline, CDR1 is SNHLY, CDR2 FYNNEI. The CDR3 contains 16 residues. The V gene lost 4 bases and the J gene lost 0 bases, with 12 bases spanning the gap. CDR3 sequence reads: CASSATSFANTGELFF. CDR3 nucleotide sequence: TGTGCCAGCAGTGCGACCAGTTTCGCGAACACCGGGGAGCTGTTTTTT.

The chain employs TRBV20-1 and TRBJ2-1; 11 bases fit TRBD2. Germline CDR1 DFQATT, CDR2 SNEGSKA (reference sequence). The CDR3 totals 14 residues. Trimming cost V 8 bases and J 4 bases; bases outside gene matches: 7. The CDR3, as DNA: TGCAGTACTGTGACTAGCGGGGTTTACAATGAGCAGTTCTTC. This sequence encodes CSTVTSGVYNEQFF.